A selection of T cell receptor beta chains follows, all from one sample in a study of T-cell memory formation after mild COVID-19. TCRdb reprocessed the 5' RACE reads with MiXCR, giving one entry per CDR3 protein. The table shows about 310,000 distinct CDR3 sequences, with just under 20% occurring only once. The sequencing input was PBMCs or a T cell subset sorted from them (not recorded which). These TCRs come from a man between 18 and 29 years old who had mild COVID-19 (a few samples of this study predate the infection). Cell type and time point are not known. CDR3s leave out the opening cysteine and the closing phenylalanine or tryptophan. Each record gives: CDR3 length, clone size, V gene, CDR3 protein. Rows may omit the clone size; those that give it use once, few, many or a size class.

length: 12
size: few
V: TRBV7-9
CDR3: ASSLVQANEKLF

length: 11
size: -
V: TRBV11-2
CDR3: ASSTSGVETQY

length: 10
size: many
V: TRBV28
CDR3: ASRGPYDGYT

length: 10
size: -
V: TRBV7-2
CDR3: ASSSQGRRWD

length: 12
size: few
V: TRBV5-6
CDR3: ASSFYSSGNTIY

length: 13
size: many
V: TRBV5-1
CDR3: ASSLPAAGSYEQY

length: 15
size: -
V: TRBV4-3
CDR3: ASSQDSGDRWLYGYT

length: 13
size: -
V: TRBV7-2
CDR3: ASSRGRDYYNEQF

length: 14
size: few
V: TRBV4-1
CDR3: ASSQESSGSTDTQY

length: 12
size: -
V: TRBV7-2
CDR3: ASSSFQGGYGYT

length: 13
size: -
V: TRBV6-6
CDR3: ASRSVQGDQETQY

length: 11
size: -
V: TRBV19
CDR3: ASGQLLNTEAF

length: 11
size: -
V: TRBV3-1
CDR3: ASRLAGEETQY

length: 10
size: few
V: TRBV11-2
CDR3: ASTLGSYGYT

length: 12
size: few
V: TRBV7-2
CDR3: ASSLARRAETQY

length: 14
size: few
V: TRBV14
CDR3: ASSQPGLANTDTQY

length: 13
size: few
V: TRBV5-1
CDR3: ASGGPGSGANVLT

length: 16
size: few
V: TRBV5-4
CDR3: ASSLGTSGGAWQETQY

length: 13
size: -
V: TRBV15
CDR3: ATSRVERYTGELF

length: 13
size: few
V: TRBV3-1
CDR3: ASSRGTDPGQPQH

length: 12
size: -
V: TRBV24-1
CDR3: ATSDLRQGHGYT

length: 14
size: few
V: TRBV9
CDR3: ASSVVSGASSDTQY

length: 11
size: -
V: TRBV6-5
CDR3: ASSRTSGYEQY

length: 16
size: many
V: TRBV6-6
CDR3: ASNRAGTGTGKTYEQY

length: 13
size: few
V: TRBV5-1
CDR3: ASSMKPGHIYEQY

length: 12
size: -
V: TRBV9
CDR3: ASSVEWGPEPQH

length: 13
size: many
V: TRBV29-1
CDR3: SGGSRLMDSSEQF